The present entry profiles one T cell receptor (beta chain) with its context. What it recognizes is unknown. The data originate from a study of identical twins. Whole-study results and caveats: High-abundance cord blood beta clonotypes had fewer insertions; memory repertoires showed none.

Each CDR3 protein is one row after TCRdb ran MiXCR on the 5' RACE reads. The sample consists of 510,000 or so distinct CDR3 sequences, over 12% of them appearing once. Germline V CDR1 and CDR2: SGHVS, FNYEAQ. The length of the CDR3 is 15 residues. V lost 5 bases, J lost 5 bases, and 15 bases lay in between. The same data also went into a second study, on yellow fever vaccine responses in identical twins.

Sample: CD4+ T cells sorted from blood. The sequence came from a woman aged 18-35 years in good health. This rearrangement joins TRBV7-6 to TRBJ2-2, with D possibly being TRBD2 (5 bases). CDR3 region: CASSPFTGMTGELFF. The CDR3 coding sequence is TGTGCCAGCAGCCCCTTTACCGGGATGACCGGGGAGCTGTTTTTT.